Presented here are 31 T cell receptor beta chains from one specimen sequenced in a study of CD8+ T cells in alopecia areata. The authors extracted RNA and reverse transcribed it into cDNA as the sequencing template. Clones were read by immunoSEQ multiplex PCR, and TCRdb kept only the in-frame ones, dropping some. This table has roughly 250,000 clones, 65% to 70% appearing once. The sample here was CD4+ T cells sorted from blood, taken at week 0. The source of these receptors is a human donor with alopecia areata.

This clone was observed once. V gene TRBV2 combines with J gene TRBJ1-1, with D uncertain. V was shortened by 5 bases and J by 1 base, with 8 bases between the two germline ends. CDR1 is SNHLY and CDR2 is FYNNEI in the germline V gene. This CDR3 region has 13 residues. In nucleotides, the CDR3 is TGTGCCAGCAGTCTAGACTGGAACACTGAAGCTTTCTTT. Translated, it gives CASSLDWNTEAFF.

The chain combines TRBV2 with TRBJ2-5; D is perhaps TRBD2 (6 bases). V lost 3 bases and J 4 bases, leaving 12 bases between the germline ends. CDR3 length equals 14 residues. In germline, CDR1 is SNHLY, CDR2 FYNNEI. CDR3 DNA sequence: TGTGCCAGCAGTGATAGCGGTGGACTAGAGACCCAGTACTTC. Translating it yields CASSDSGGLETQYF.

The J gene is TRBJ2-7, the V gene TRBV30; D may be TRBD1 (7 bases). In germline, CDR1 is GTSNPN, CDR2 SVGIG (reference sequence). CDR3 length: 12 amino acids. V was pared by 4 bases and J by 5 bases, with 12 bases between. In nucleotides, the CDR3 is TGTGCCTGGAAAGCAGGGGGGCACGAGCAGTACTTC. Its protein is CAWKAGGHEQYF.

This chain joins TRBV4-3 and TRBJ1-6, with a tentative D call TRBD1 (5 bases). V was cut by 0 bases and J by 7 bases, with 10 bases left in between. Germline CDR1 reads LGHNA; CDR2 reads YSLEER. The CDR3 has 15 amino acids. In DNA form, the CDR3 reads TGCGCCAGCAGCCAAGATCCCCAGGGAAATTCACCCCTCCACTTT. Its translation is CASSQDPQGNSPLHF.

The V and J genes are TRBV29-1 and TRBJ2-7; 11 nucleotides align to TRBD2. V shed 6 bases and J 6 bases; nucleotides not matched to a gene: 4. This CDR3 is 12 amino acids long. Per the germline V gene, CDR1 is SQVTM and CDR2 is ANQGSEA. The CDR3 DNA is TGCAGCGTCGTAGCGGGGGGGCCCGAGCAGTACTTC. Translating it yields CSVVAGGPEQYF.

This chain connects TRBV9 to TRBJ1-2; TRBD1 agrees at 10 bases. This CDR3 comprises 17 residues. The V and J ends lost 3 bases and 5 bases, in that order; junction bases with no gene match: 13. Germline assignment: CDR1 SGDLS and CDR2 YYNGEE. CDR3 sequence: CASSGSPRDRGGYGYTF. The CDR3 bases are TGTGCCAGCAGCGGAAGTCCTCGGGACAGGGGAGGGTATGGCTACACCTTC.

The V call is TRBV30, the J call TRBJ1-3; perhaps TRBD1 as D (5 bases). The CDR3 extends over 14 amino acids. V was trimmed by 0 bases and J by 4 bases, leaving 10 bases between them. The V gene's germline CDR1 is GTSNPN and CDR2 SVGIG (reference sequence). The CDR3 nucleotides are TGTGCCTGGAGTGTAAAGGGGAACGGAAACACCATATATTTT. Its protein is CAWSVKGNGNTIYF.

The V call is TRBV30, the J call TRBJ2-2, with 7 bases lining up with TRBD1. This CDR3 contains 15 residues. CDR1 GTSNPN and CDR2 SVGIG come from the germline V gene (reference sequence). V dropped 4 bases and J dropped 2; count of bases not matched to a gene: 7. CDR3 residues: CAWTKGGPNTGELFF. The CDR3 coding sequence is TGTGCCTGGACAAAAGGGGGCCCCAACACCGGGGAGCTGTTTTTT.

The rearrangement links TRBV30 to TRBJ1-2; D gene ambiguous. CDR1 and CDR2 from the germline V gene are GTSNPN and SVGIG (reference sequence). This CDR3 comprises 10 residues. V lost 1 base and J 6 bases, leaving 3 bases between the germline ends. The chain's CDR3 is CAWSDHGYTF. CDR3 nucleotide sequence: TGTGCCTGGAGTGACCATGGCTACACCTTC.

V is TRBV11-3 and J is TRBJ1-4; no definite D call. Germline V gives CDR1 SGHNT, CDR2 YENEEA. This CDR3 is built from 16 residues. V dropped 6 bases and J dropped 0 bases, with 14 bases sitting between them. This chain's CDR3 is CASRRRRAATNEKLFF. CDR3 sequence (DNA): TGTGCCAGCAGACGTAGGCGGGCTGCAACTAATGAAAAACTGTTTTTT.

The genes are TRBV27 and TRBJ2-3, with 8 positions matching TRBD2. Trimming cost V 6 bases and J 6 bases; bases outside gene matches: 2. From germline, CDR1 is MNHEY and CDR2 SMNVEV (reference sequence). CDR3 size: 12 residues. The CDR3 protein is CASSPGGDTQYF. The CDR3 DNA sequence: TGTGCCAGCAGCCCGGGGGGGGATACGCAGTATTTT.

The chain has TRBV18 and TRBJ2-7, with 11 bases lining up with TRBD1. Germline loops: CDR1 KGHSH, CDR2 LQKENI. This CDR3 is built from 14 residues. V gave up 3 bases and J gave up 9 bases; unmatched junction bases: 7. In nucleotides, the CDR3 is TGTGCCAGCTCACCTCTGGACAGGGGGCAGGGGCAGTACTTC. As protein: CASSPLDRGQGQYF.

Written as DNA, the CDR3 is TGTGCCAGCACTGGACAGGGGGTAGAGACCCAGTACTTC. This codes for CASTGQGVETQYF. The gene calls are TRBV2 and TRBJ2-5; TRBD1 matches 10 bases. CDR3 length: 13 amino acids. Germline-derived CDR1 and CDR2 are SNHLY and FYNNEI. V was clipped by 7 bases and J by 4 bases; unmatched bases: 3.

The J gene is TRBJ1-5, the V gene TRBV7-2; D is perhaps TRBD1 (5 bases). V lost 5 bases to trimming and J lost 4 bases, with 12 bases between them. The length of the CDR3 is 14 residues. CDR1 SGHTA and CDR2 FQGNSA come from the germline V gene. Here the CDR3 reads CASSPGLGNQPQHF. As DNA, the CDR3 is TGTGCCAGCAGCCCAGGGTTAGGGAATCAGCCCCAGCATTTT.

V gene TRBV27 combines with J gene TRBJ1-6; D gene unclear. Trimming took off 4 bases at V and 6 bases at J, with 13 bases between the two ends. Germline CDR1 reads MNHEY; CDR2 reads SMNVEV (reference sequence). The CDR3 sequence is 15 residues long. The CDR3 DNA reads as TGTGCCAGCAGTTGGAGGTTAAACGTTAATTCACCCCTCCACTTT. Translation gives CASSWRLNVNSPLHF.

The CDR3 DNA follows: TGTGCCAGCAGCCCCTCGCGGGGACCTACAGATACGCAGTATTTT. Protein: CASSPSRGPTDTQYF. This chain links TRBV9 with TRBJ2-3; maybe TRBD2 (6 bases). V was clipped by 4 bases and J by 3 bases, with 15 bases between them. Germline assignment: CDR1 SGDLS and CDR2 YYNGEE. CDR3 length equals 15 residues. The whole variable domain, filled in from reference TRBV9 and TRBJ2-3, reads DSGVTQTPKHLITATGQRVTLRCSPRSGDLSVYWYQQSLDQGLQFLIQYYNGEERAKGNILERFSAQQFPDLHSELNLSSLELGDSALYFCASSPSRGPTDTQYFGPGTRLTVL.

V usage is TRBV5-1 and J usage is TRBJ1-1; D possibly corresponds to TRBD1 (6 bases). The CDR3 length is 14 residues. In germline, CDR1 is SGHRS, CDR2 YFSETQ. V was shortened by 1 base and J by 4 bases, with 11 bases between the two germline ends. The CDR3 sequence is CASSLNTGRTEAFF. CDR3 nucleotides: TGCGCCAGCAGCTTGAATACAGGGCGCACTGAAGCTTTCTTT. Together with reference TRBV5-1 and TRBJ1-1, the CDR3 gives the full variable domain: KAGVTQTPRYLIKTRGQQVTLSCSPISGHRSVSWYQQTPGQGLQFLFEYFSETQRNKGNFPGRFSGRQFSNSRSEMNVSTLELGDSALYLCASSLNTGRTEAFFGQGTRLTVV.

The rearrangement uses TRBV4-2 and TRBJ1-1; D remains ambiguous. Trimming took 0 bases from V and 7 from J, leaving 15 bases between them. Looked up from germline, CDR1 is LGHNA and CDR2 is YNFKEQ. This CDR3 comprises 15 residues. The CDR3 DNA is TGTGCCAGCAGCCAAGATTGGGCTACAACAAGTGAAGCTTTCTTT. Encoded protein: CASSQDWATTSEAFF.

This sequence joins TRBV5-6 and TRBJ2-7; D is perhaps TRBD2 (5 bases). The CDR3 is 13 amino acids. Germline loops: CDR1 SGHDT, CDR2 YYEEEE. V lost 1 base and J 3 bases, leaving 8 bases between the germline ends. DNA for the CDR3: TGTGCCAGCAGCTTGTATGGAGGCTACGAGCAGTACTTC. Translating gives CASSLYGGYEQYF.

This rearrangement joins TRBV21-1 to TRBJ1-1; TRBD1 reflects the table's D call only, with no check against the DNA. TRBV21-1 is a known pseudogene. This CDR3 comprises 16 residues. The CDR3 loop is CASSNSGAQGGTEAFF. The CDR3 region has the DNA TGTGCCAGCAGCAATTCCGGGGCACAGGGTGGAACTGAAGCTTTCTTT.

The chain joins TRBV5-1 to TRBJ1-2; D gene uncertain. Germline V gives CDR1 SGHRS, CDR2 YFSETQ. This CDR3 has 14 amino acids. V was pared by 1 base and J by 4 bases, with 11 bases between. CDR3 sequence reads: CASSLTGQTYGYTF. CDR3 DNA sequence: TGCGCCAGCAGCTTGACTGGGCAGACCTATGGCTACACCTTC.

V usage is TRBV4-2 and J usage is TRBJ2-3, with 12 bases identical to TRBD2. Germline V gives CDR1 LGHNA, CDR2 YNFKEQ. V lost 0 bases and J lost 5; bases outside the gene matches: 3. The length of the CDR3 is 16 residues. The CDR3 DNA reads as TGTGCCAGCAGCCAAGAGGTACTAGCGGGGGGAGATACGCAGTATTTT. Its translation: CASSQEVLAGGDTQYF.

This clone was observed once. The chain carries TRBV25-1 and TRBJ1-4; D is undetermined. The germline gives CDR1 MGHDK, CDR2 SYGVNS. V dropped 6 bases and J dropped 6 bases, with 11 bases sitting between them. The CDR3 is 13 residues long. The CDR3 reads CASSAPSDEKLFF. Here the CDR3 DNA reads TGTGCCAGCAGCGCACCCTCGGATGAAAAACTGTTTTTT.

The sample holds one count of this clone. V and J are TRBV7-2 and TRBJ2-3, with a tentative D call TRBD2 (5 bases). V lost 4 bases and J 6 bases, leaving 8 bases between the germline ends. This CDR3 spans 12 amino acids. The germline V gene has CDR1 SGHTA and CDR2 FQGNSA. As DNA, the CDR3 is TGTGCCAGCAGCTCCGGGGTGGATACGCAGTATTTT. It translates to CASSSGVDTQYF.

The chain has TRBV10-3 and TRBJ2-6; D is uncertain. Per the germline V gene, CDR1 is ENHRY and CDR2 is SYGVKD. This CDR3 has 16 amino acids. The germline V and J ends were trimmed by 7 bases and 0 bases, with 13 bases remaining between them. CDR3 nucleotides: TGTGCCATCAATCGGGTTTTCGCCTCTGGGGCCAACGTCCTGACTTTC. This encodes CAINRVFASGANVLTF.

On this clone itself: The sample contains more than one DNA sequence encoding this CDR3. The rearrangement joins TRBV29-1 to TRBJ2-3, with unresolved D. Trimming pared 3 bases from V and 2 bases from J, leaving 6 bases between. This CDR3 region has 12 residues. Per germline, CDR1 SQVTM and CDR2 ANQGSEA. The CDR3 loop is CSVDPATDTQYF. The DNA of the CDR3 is TGCAGCGTTGACCCAGCCACAGATACGCAGTATTTT.

The CDR3: CATSRDSGLGGETQYF. The DNA for the CDR3 is TGTGCCACCAGCAGAGATTCAGGTTTAGGTGGAGAGACCCAGTACTTC. This chain joins TRBV15 and TRBJ2-5; the D is unclear. V was shortened by 0 bases and J by 4 bases, with 15 bases between the two germline ends. CDR1 and CDR2 (germline): LNHNV, YYDKDF (reference sequence). The CDR3 is 16 amino acids.

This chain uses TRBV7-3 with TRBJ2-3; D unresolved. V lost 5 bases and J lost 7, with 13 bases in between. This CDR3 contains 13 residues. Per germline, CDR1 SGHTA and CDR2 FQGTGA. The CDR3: CASSTHATNTQYF. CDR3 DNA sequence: TGTGCCAGCAGCACCCACGCTACAAATACGCAGTATTTT. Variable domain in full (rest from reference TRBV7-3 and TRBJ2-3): GAGVSQTPSNKVTEKGKYVELRCDPISGHTALYWYRQSLGQGPEFLIYFQGTGAADDSGLPNDRFFAVRPEGSVSTLKIQRTERGDSAVYLCASSTHATNTQYFGPGTRLTVL.

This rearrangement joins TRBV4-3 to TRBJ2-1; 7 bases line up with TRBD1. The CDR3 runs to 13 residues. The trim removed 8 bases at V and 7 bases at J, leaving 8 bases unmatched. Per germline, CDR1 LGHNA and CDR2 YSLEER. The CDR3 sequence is CASLSYRGNEQFF. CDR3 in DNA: TGCGCCAGCCTTAGCTACAGGGGAAATGAGCAGTTCTTC.

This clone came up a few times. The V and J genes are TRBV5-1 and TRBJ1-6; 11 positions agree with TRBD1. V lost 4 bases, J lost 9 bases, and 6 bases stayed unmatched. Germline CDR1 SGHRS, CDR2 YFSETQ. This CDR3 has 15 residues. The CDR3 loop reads CASSPRTGGSSPLHF. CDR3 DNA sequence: TGCGCCAGCAGCCCGCGGACAGGGGGCAGTTCACCCCTCCACTTT.

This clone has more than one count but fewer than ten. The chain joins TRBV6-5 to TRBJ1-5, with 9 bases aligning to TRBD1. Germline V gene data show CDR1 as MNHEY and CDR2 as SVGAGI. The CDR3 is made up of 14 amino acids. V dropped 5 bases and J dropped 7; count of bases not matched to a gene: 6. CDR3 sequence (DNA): TGTGCCAGCAGTCCACCGGGACAGGGACAGCCCCAGCATTTT. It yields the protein CASSPPGQGQPQHF.